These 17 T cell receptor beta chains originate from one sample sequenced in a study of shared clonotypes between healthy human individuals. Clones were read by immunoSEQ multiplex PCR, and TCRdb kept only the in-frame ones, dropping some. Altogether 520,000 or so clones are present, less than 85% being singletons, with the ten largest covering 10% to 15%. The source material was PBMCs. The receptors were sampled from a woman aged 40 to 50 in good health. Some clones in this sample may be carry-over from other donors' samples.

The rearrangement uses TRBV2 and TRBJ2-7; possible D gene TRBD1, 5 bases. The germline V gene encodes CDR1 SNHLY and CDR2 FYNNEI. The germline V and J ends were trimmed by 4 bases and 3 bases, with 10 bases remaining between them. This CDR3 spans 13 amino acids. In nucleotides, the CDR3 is TGTGCCAGCAGTGCGACAGTAGGCTACGAGCAGTACTTC. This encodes CASSATVGYEQYF. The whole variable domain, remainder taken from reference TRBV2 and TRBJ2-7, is EPEVTQTPSHQVTQMGQEVILRCVPISNHLYFYWYRQILGQKVEFLVSFYNNEISEKSEIFDDQFSVERPDGSNFTLKIRSTKLEDSAMYFCASSATVGYEQYFGPGTRLTVT.

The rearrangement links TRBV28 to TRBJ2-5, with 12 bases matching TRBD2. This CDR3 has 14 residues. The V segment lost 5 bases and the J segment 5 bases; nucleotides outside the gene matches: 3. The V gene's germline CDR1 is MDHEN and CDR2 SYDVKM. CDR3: CASSLAGGSETQYF. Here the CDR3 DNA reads TGTGCCAGCAGTCTAGCGGGAGGGAGCGAGACCCAGTACTTC.

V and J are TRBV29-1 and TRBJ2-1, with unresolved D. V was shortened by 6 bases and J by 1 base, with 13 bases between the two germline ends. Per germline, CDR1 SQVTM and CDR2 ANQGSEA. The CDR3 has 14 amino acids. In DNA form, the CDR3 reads TGCAGCGTCGCCCGTGACTGGTCCTACAATGAGCAGTTCTTC. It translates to CSVARDWSYNEQFF.

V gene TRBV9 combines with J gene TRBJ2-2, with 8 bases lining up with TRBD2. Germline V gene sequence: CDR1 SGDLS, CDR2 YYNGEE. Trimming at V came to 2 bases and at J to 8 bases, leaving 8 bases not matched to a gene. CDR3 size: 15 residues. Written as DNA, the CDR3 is TGTGCCAGCAGCGTCGGAGCGGGAGAAGATGGGGAGCTGTTTTTT. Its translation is CASSVGAGEDGELFF.

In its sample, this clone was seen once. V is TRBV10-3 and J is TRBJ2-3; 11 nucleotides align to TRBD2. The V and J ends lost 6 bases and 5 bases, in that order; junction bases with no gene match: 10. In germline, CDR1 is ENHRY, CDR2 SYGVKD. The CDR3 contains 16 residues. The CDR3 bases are TGTGCCATCAGCGTTATAGCGGGAGGGCCAGGAGATACGCAGTATTTT. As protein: CAISVIAGGPGDTQYF.

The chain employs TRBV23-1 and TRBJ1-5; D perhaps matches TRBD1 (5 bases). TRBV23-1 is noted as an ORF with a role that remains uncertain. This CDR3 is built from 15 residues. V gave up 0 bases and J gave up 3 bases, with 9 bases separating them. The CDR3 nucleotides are TGCGCCAGCAGTCAATCAGGACACCTCAATCAGCCCCAGCATTTT. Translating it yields CASSQSGHLNQPQHF.

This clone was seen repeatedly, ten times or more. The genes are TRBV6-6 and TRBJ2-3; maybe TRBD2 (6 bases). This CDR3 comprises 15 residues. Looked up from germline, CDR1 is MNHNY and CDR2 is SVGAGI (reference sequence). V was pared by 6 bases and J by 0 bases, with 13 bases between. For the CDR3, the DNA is TGTGCCAGCAGAGATGCAGCGGGTAGCACAGATACGCAGTATTTT. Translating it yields CASRDAAGSTDTQYF.

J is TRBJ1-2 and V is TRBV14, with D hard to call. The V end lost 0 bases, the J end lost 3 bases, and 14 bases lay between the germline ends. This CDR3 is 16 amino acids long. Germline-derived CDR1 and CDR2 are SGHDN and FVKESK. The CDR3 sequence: CASSQDGLGIYYGYTF. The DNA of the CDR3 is TGTGCCAGCAGCCAAGATGGGCTGGGAATATACTATGGCTACACCTTC.

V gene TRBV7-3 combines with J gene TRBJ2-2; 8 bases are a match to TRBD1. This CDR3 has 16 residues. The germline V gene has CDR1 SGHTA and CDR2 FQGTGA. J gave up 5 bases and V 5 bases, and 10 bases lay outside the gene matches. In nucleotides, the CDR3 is TGTGCCAGCAGCCAAATAACAGGGGGTTCGACCGGGGAGCTGTTTTTT. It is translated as CASSQITGGSTGELFF.

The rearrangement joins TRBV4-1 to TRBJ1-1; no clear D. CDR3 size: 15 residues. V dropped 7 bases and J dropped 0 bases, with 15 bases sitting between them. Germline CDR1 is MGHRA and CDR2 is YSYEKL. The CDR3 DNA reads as TGCGCCAGCACGCCTCAATGGGAAATGAACACTGAAGCTTTCTTT. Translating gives CASTPQWEMNTEAFF.

The CDR3 is CASSFTDRASYEQYF. The CDR3 DNA follows: TGTGCCAGCAGTTTCACGGACAGGGCTAGCTACGAGCAGTACTTC. The chain carries TRBV6-5 and TRBJ2-7; 8 bases fit TRBD1. Germline loops: CDR1 MNHEY, CDR2 SVGAGI. V trimming: 4 bases; J trimming: 3 bases; junction bases outside the gene matches: 8. The CDR3 loop spans 15 amino acids.

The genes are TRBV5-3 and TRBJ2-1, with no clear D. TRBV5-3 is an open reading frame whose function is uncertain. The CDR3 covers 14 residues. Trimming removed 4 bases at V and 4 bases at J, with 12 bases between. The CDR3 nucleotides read TGTGCCAGAAGCCCTGGACGTCTTTACAATGAGCAGTTCTTC. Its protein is CARSPGRLYNEQFF.

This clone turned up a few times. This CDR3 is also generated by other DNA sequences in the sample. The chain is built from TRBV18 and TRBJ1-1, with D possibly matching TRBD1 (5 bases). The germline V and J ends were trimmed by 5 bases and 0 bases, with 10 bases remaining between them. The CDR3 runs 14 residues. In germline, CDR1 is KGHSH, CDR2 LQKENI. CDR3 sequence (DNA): TGTGCCAGCTCAAGAGACAGCCTGAACACTGAAGCTTTCTTT. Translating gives CASSRDSLNTEAFF.

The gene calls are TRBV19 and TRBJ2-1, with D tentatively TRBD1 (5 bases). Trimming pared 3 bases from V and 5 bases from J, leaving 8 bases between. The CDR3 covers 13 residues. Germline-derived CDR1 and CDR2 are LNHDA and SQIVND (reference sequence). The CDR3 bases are TGTGCCAGTAGTATTCGCAGGGACAATGAGCAGTTCTTC. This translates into CASSIRRDNEQFF.

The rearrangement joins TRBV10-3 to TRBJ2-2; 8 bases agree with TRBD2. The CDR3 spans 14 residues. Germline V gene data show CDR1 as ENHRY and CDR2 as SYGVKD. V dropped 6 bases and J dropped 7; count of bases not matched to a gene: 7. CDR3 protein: CAISPGLGDGELFF. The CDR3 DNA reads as TGTGCCATCAGCCCGGGACTAGGGGACGGGGAGCTGTTTTTT.

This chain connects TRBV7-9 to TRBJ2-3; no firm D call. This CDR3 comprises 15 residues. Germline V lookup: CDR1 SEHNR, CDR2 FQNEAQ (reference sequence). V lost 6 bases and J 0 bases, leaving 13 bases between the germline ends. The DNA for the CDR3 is TGTGCCAGCAGAAACGGAGCGTTTAGCACAGATACGCAGTATTTT. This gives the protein CASRNGAFSTDTQYF.

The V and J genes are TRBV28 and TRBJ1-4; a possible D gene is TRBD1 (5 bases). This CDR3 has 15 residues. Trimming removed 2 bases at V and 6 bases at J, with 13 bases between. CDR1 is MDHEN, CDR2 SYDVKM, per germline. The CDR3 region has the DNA TGTGCCAGCAGTTTACGACAGAGACTAGATGAAAAACTGTTTTTT. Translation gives CASSLRQRLDEKLFF.